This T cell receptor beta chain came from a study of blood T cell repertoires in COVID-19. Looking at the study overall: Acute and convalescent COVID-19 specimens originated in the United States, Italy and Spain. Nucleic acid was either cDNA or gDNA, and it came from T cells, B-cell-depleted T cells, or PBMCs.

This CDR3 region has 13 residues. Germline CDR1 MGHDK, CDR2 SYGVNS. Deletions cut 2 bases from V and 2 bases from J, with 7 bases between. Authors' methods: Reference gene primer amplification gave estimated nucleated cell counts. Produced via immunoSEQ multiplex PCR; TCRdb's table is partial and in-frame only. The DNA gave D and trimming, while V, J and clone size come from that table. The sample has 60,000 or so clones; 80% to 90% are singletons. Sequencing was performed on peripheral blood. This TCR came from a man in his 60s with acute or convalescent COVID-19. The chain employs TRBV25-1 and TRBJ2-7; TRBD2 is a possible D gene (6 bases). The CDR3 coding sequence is TGTGCCAGCAGTGAAGCGGGGACCTACGAGCAGTACTTC. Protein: CASSEAGTYEQYF.